These 5 T cell receptor beta chains were all obtained from the same sample, sequenced in a study of post-analysis software for immune sequencing data (dated by TCRdb to the mid-2010s). The paper's findings and limits, for the study overall: Significantly higher frequencies in patients than in controls were found for roughly 5 TRBV segments, including TRBV5-6, TRBV5-1 and TRBV20-1.

No cognate antigen is known for these TCRs. Library preparation employed PCR. These reads were obtained on an Illumina HiSeq 2500. To reduce PCR and sequencing biases, unique molecular identifiers were built into the TCR beta cDNA libraries. Using fastp trimming at Q25 and MiXCR clonotype assembly, TCRdb reanalyzed the public sequencing data and kept in-frame beta chains. Rows are combined by CDR3 protein, so each entry shows the most common genes and DNA. In all, the sample holds hundreds of thousands of distinct CDR3 sequences, and 25% to 30% of those were seen once. The ten top clones hold around 0.6% of the sample. The specimen sequenced was blood. These receptor sequences come from a girl under 18 with multiple sclerosis.

This clonotype was picked up a small number of times. The chain combines TRBV5-1 with TRBJ1-5, with TRBD1 matching 7 bases. The germline gives CDR1 SGHRS, CDR2 YFSETQ. J lost 3 bases, V lost 4 bases, and 4 bases had no gene match. This CDR3 has 14 amino acids. For the CDR3, the DNA is TGCGCCAGCAGCGGGGGACAGCCCAATCAGCCCCAGCATTTT. This codes for CASSGGQPNQPQHF. The full variable domain, in which reference TRBV5-1 and TRBJ1-5 provide the parts outside the CDR3, is KAGVTQTPRYLIKTRGQQVTLSCSPISGHRSVSWYQQTPGQGLQFLFEYFSETQRNKGNFPGRFSGRQFSNSRSEMNVSTLELGDSALYLCASSGGQPNQPQHFGDGTRLSIL.

This clonotype was seen many times. The V gene is TRBV20-1, the J gene TRBJ2-5; 10 nucleotides align to TRBD2. V lost 6 bases and J lost 4; bases outside the gene matches: 11. The CDR3 runs to 15 residues. Germline V gene lookup returns CDR1 DFQATT and CDR2 SNEGSKA (reference sequence). Here the CDR3 DNA reads TGCAGTGCCCCCCCAGGAGCGGGAGGGAGAGAGACCCAGTACTTC. Translating it yields CSAPPGAGGRETQYF.

This clonotype was seen repeatedly, ten times or more. The rearrangement links TRBV20-1 to TRBJ1-2; D not certain. Germline-derived CDR1 and CDR2 are DFQATT and SNEGSKA (reference sequence). This CDR3 comprises 13 residues. V lost 2 bases and J lost 8, with 15 bases in between. CDR3 amino acids: CSARPARVAGYTF. CDR3 in DNA: TGCAGTGCTAGACCGGCCCGTGTTGCGGGCTACACCTTC.

The rearrangement links TRBV2 to TRBJ2-7; D is possibly TRBD1 (5 bases). The CDR3 length is 13 residues. CDR1 is SNHLY, CDR2 FYNNEI, per germline. V lost 10 bases to trimming and J lost 6 bases, with 19 bases between them. The CDR3 DNA reads as TGTGCCACCGAGGTAGGGGTAGTCTCCGAGCAGTACTTC. This codes for CATEVGVVSEQYF.

J is TRBJ2-3 and V is TRBV28; unclear D gene. The germline CDR1 and CDR2 sequences are MDHEN and SYDVKM. With 3 bases removed from V and 4 bases from J, the gap between germline ends came to 8 bases. This CDR3 has 13 amino acids. This chain's CDR3 is CASSLVEPDTQYF. CDR3 DNA sequence: TGTGCCAGCAGTTTGGTCGAGCCAGATACGCAGTATTTT.